This TCR beta chain derives from a study of metastatic and nonmetastatic thyroid tumors. Study as a whole: Malignant and benign thyroid patients had repertoires compared in peripheral blood and tumor or nodule tissue.

There were no patients who had received any treatment before thyroid surgery. As originally analysed: Built for papillary thyroid cancer, a distant-metastasis classifier drew on CDR3 differences across clinicopathological groups. TCRdb called clones again from the PCR reads with MiXCR. TCRdb's processing, not the study's, gives the V and J calls here. The repertoire holds approximately 17,000 clones, roughly 17% seen once, with under 20% in the top ten. This CDR3 is built from 16 residues. V lost 2 bases to trimming and J lost 4 bases; unmatched junction nucleotides: 5. Per germline, CDR1 DFQATT and CDR2 SNEGSKA (reference sequence). By frequency in the sample, this clone is medium-sized.

Sequenced material: blood. The sequence derives from a male donor with papillary thyroid cancer or a benign thyroid nodule (not recorded which). Some clones in this sample may be carry-over from other donors' samples. The chain combines TRBV20-1 with TRBJ2-1, with 13 positions matching TRBD2. The CDR3: CSARSLAGGLYNEQFF. In DNA, the CDR3 is TGCAGTGCTAGATCACTAGCGGGAGGGCTTTACAATGAGCAGTTCTTC.